The present T cell receptor (beta chain) was sequenced within a study of blood T cell repertoires in COVID-19. Study at large: PBMCs, B-cell-depleted T cells, or T cells were the source of the cDNA or gDNA that made up the material.

Using immunoSEQ multiplex PCR, the repertoire was profiled, and TCRdb retains in-frame clones only, with some absent. The sample records roughly 110,000 clones, 86% being singletons. The sequence derives from a man in his forties with acute or convalescent COVID-19. The sample taken for sequencing was peripheral blood.

DNA for the CDR3: TGTGCCTGGAGCCATCCGGGGACAGGGGCTAATGAGCAGTTCTTC. Protein sequence: CAWSHPGTGANEQFF. This sequence joins TRBV30 and TRBJ2-1, with 10 bases lining up with TRBD1. Trimming took 3 bases from V and 7 from J; bases not matched to a gene: 9. This CDR3 comprises 15 residues. Germline-derived CDR1 and CDR2 are GTSNPN and SVGIG (reference sequence).